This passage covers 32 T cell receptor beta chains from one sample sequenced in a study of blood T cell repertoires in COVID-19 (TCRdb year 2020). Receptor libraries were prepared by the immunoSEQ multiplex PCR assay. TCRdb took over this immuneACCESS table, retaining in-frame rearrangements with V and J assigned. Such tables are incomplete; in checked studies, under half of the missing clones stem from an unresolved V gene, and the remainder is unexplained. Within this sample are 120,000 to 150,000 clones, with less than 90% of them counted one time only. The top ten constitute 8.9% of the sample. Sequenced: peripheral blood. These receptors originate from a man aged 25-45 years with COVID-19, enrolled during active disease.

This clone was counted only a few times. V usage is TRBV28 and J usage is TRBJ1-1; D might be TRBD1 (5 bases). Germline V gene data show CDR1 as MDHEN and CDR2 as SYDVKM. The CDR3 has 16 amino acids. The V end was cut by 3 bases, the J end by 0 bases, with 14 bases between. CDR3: CASSLLLRTLNTEAFF. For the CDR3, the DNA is TGTGCCAGCAGTTTGCTGCTGCGGACATTGAACACTGAAGCTTTCTTT.

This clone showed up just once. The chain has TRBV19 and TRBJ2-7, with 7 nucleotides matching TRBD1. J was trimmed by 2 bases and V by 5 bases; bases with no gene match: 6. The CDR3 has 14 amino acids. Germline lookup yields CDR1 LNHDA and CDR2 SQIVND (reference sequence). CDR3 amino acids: CASSLTGATYEQYF. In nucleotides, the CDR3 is TGTGCCAGTAGTCTCACAGGGGCTACCTACGAGCAGTACTTC.

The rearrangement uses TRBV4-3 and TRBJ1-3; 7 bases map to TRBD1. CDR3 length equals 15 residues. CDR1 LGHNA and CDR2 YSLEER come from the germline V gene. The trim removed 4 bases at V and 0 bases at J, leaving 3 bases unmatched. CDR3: CASSRRQGSGNTIYF. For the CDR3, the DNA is TGCGCCAGCAGCCGCAGACAGGGCTCTGGAAACACCATATATTTT.

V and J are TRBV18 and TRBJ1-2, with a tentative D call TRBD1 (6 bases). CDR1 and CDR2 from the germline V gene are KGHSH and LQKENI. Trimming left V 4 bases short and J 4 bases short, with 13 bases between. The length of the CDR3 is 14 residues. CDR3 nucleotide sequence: TGTGCCAGCTCACGCTCACAGGGAACCTATGGCTACACCTTC. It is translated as CASSRSQGTYGYTF.

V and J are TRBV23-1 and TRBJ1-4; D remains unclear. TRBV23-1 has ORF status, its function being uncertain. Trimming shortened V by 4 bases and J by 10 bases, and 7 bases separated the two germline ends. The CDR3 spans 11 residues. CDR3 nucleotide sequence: TGCGCCAGCAGTCGCCCGGGAAAACTGTTTTTT. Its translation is CASSRPGKLFF.

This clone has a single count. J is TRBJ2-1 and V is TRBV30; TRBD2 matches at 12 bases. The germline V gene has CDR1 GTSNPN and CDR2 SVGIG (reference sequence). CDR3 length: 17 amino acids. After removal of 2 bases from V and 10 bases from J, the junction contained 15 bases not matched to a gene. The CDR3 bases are TGTGCCTGGAGTCCGCCGACTACTAGCGGGAGGAATCGAGAGCAGTTCTTC. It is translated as CAWSPPTTSGRNREQFF.

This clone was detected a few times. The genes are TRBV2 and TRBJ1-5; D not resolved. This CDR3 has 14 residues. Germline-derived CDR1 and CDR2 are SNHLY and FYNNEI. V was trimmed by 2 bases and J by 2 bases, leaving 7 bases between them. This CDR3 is CASSENGGNQPQHF. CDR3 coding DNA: TGTGCCAGCAGTGAAAACGGGGGCAATCAGCCCCAGCATTTT.

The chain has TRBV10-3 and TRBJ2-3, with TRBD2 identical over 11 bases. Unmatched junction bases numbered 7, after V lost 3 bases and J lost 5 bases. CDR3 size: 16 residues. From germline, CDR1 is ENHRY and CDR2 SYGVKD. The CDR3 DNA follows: TGTGCCATCAGTGAATTGGGGCTAGCGGGAGGAGATACGCAGTATTTT. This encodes CAISELGLAGGDTQYF.

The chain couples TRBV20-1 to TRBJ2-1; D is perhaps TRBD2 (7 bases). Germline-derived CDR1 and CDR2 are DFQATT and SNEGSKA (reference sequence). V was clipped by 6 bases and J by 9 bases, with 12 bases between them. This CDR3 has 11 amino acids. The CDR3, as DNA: TGCAGTGCAAGGCGGGGGCGTGAGCAGTTCTTC. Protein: CSARRGREQFF.

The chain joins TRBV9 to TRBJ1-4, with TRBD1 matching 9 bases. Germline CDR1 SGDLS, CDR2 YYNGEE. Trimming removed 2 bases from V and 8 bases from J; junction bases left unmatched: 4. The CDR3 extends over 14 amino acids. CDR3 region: CASSVGQGGEKLFF. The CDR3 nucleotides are TGTGCCAGCAGCGTGGGACAGGGTGGGGAAAAACTGTTTTTT.

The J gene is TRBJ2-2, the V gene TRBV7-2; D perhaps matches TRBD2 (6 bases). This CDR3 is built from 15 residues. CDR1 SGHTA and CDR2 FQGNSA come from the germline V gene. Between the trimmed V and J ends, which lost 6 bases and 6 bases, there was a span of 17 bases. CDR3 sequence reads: CASRRDFTGSGELFF. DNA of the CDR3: TGTGCCAGCAGACGGGACTTTACGGGTTCCGGGGAGCTGTTTTTT.

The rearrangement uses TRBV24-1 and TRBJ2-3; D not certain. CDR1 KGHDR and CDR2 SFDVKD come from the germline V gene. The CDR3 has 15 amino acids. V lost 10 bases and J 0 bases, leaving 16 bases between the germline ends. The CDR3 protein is CATRDGETSTDTQYF. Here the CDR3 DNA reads TGTGCCACGCGAGACGGAGAAACTAGCACAGATACGCAGTATTTT.

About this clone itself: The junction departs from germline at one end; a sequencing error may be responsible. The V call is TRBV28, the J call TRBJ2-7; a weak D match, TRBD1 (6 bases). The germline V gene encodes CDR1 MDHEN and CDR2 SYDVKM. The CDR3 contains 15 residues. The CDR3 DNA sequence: TGTGTCAGCAGTTTCAGGCACAGGGCCACCTACGAGCAGTACTTC. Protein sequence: CVSSFRHRATYEQYF.

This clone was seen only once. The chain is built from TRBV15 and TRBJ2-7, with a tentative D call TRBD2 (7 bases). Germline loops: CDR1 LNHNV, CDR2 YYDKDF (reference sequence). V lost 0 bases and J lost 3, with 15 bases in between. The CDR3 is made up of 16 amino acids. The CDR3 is CATSRDIGGGIYEQYF. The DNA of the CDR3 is TGTGCCACCAGCAGAGATATAGGGGGAGGGATCTACGAGCAGTACTTC.

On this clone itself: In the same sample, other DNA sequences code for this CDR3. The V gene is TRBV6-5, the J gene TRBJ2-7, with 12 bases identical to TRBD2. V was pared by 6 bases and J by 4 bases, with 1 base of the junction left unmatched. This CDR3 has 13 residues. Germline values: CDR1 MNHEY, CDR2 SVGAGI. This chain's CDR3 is CASRGTSGYEQYF. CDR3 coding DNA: TGTGCCAGCAGAGGGACTAGCGGGTACGAGCAGTACTTC.

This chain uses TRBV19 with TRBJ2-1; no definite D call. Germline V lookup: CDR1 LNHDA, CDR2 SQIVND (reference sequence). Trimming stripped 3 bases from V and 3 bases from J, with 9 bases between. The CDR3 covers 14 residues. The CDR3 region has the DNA TGTGCCAGTAGTATTCTCACCGGCTACAATGAGCAGTTCTTC. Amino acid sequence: CASSILTGYNEQFF.

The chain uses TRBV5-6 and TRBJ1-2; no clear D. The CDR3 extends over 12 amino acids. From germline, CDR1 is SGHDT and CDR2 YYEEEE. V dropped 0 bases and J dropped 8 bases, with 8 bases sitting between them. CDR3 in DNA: TGTGCCAGCAGCTTGGGAGTGAGCGGCTACACCTTC. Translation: CASSLGVSGYTF.

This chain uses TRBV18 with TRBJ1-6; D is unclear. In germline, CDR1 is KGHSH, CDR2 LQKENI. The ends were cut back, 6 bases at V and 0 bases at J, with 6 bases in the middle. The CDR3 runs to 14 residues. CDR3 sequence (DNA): TGTGCCAGCTCCGGGGTCTCCTATAATTCACCCCTCCACTTT. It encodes CASSGVSYNSPLHF.

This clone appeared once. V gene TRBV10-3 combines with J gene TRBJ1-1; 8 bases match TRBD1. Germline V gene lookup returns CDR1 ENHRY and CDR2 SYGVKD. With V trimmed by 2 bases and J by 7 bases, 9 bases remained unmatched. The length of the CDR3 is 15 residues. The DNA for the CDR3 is TGTGCCATCAGTGAGCCAGGACAGGGAGGGATTGAAGCTTTCTTT. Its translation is CAISEPGQGGIEAFF.

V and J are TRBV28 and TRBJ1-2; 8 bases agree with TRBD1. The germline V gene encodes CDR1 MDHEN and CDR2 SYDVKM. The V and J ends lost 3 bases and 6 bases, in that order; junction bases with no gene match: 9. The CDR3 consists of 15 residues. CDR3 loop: CASSLPGGASDGYTF. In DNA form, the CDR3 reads TGTGCCAGCAGTTTGCCAGGGGGCGCTTCCGATGGCTACACCTTC.

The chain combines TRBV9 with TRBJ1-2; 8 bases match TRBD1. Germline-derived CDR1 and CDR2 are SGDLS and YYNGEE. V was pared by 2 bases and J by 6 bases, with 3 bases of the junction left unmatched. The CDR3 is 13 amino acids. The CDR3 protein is CASSVGTGDGYTF. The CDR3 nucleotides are TGTGCCAGCAGCGTCGGGACAGGAGATGGCTACACCTTC.

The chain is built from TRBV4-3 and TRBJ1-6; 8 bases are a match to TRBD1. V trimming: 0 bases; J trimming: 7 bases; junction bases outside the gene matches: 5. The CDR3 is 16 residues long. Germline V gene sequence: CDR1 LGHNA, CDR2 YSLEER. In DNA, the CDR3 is TGCGCCAGCAGCCAAGAGATAACAGGGGGGAATTCACCCCTCCACTTT. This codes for CASSQEITGGNSPLHF.

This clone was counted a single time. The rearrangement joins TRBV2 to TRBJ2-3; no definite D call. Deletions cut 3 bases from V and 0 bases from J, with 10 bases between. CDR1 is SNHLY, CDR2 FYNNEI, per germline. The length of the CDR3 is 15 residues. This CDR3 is CASSDGQYSTDTQYF. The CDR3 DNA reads TGTGCCAGCAGTGATGGGCAGTACAGCACAGATACGCAGTATTTT.

The CDR3 DNA reads TGTGCCACCTCCGTGAGGGTACGCGAGCAGTACTTC. This codes for CATSVRVREQYF. The chain links TRBV2 to TRBJ2-7; tentative D call: TRBD2 (5 bases). V was shortened by 10 bases and J by 6 bases, with 16 bases between the two germline ends. CDR3 length equals 12 residues. Germline CDR1 reads SNHLY; CDR2 reads FYNNEI.

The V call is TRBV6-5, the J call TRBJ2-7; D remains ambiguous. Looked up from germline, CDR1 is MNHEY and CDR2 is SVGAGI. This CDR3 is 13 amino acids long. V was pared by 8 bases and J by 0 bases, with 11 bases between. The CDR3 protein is CASCKLSSYEQYF. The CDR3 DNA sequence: TGTGCCAGCTGCAAACTTAGCTCCTACGAGCAGTACTTC.

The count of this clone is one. The CDR3 loop reads CASSTGQGAETQYF. The CDR3 nucleotides are TGCGCCAGCAGCACCGGACAGGGGGCCGAGACCCAGTACTTC. The chain recombines TRBV5-1 with TRBJ2-5; 11 bases map to TRBD1. From germline, CDR1 is SGHRS and CDR2 YFSETQ. Trimming removed 4 bases from V and 5 bases from J; junction bases left unmatched: 4. The CDR3 sequence is 14 residues long.

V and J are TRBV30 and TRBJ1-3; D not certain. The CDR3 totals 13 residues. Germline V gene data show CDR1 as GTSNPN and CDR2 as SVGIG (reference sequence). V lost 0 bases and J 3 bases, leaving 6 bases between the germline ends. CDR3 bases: TGTGCCTGGAGTGTACTCGTTGGAAACACCATATATTTT. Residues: CAWSVLVGNTIYF.

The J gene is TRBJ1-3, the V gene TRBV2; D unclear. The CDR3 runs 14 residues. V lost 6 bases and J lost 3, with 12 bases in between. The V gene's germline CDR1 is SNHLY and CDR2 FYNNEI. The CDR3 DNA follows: TGTGCCAGCAGCCCGGGAGCGGTTGGAAACACCATATATTTT. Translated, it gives CASSPGAVGNTIYF.

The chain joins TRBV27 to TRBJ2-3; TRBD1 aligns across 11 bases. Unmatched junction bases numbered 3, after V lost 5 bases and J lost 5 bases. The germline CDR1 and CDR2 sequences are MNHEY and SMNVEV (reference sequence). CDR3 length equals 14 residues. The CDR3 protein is CASSPGQGGDTQYF. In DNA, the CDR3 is TGTGCCAGCAGTCCGGGACAGGGGGGAGATACGCAGTATTTT.

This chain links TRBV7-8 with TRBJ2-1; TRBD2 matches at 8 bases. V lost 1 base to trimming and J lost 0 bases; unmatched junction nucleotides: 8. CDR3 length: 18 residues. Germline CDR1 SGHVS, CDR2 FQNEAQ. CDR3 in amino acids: CASSLEGLAVSSYNEQFF. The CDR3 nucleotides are TGTGCCAGCAGCTTAGAAGGACTAGCAGTGAGCTCCTACAATGAGCAGTTCTTC.

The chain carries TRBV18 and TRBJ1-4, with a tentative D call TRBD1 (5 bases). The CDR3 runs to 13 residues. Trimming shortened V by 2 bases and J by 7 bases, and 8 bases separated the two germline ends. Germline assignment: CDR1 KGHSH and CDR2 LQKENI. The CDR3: CASSPGTAEKLFF. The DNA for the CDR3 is TGTGCCAGCTCACCAGGGACTGCTGAAAAACTGTTTTTT.

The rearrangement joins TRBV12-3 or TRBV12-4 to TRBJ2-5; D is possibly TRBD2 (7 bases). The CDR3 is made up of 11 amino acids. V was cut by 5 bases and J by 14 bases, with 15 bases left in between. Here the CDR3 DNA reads TGTGCCAGCAGTACGGGGGGCAGGCCCTACTTC. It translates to CASSTGGRPYF.